Listed below are T cell receptor beta chains from one sample, sequenced in a study of Graves' ophthalmopathy and Graves' hyperthyroidism. TCRdb reanalysed the multiplex PCR reads using MiXCR and keeps one entry per CDR3 protein. The sample yields over 150,000 distinct CDR3 sequences, over 35% seen once. Sequenced material: peripheral blood. The receptor set was obtained from a woman in her thirties or forties with Graves' ophthalmopathy. The CDR3 runs from the conserved cysteine through the conserved F or W. Each record gives: D gene, clone size, J gene, V gene, CDR3 protein, CDR3 DNA. The D gene is left open where the match is weak. Where a row states a size, it is once, few, many or the class of an expanded clone; other rows omit it.

NA NA TRBJ1-1 TRBV30 CAWKMRENTEAFF TGTGCCTGGAAAATGAGAGAGAACACTGAAGCTTTCTTT
TRBD1 many TRBJ2-2 TRBV20-1 CSAREFAATGGQNTGELFF TGCAGTGCTAGAGAATTTGCCGCGACAGGGGGGCAGAACACCGGGGAGCTGTTTTTT
TRBD1 many TRBJ2-5 TRBV20-1 CSARDSGTGAETQYF TGCAGTGCTAGAGACTCTGGCACAGGGGCAGAGACCCAGTACTTC
NA once TRBJ1-1 TRBV6-1 CASRVRMNTEAFF TGTGCCAGCAGGGTTAGGATGAACACTGAAGCTTTCTTT
NA NA TRBJ1-1 TRBV6-5 CASSNRQAGWTEAFF TGTGCCAGCAGTAACCGACAGGCCGGGTGGACTGAAGCTTTCTTT
NA many TRBJ2-4 TRBV10-3 CAISDRPKNIQYF TGTGCCATCAGTGACCGGCCGAAAAACATTCAGTACTTC
TRBD1 NA TRBJ2-7 TRBV25-1 CASSVSGTVPYEQYF TGTGCCAGCAGTGTCTCCGGGACAGTGCCCTACGAGCAGTACTTC
NA NA TRBJ1-1 TRBV20-1 CSASPGSGMNTEAFF TGCAGTGCTAGTCCAGGGTCCGGAATGAACACTGAAGCTTTCTTT
NA NA TRBJ2-5 TRBV6-1 CASSELGSKETQYF TGTGCCAGCAGTGAATTAGGGTCCAAAGAGACCCAGTACTTC
NA many TRBJ1-6 TRBV28 CASSLNGGVNSPLHF TGTGCCAGCAGTTTAAACGGGGGCGTTAATTCACCCCTCCACTTT
NA few TRBJ1-2 TRBV30 CAFGHTNYGYTF TGTGCCTTCGGACATACTAACTATGGCTACACCTTC
TRBD1 NA TRBJ1-1 TRBV10-3 CAISPQGGVTEAFF TGTGCCATCAGCCCGCAGGGGGGGGTCACTGAAGCTTTCTTT
TRBD2 NA TRBJ2-5 TRBV7-9 CASSRGLAGHGETQYF TGTGCCAGCAGCCGTGGACTAGCGGGACATGGCGAGACCCAGTACTTC
NA many TRBJ1-1 TRBV11-3 CASSLDRTEAFF TGTGCCAGCAGCTTAGACCGGACAGAAGCTTTCTTT
NA NA TRBJ2-7 TRBV9 CASSRRDDEQYF TGTGCCAGCAGCCGTCGGGACGACGAGCAGTACTTC
NA many TRBJ1-2 TRBV28 CASSFPPGGGYTF TGTGCCAGCAGTTTCCCCCCGGGGGGCGGCTACACCTTC
TRBD2 NA TRBJ2-7 TRBV15 CATSRSGTGGSYEQYF TGTGCCACCAGCAGATCTGGAACGGGGGGATCCTACGAGCAGTACTTC
NA NA TRBJ2-5 TRBV30 CAWSRETQYF TGTGCCTGGAGTAGGGAGACCCAGTACTTC
NA few TRBJ1-2 TRBV12-3/TRBV12-4 CASSLRMRNYGYTF TGTGCCAGCAGTTTAAGGATGCGGAACTATGGCTACACCTTC
NA many TRBJ2-7 TRBV4-2 CASSQDLGFEQYF TGTGCCAGCAGCCAAGATCTCGGATTTGAGCAGTACTTC
TRBD2 NA TRBJ2-7 TRBV13 CASSTATSGRSYEQYF TGTGCCAGCAGCACCGCGACTAGCGGGAGGTCCTACGAGCAGTACTTC
NA many TRBJ1-1 TRBV7-9 CASSPTPLNTEAFF TGTGCCAGCAGCCCGACTCCTCTGAACACTGAAGCTTTCTTT
NA NA TRBJ2-5 TRBV7-9 CASSSDTLQETQYF TGTGCCAGCAGCTCCGACACCCTCCAAGAGACCCAGTACTTC
TRBD1 NA TRBJ2-7 TRBV6-2/TRBV6-3 CASSPGQGWWNEQYF TGTGCCAGCAGCCCGGGACAGGGTTGGTGGAACGAGCAGTACTTC
TRBD1 NA TRBJ2-7 TRBV6-2/TRBV6-3 CASRTTGTGYYEQYF TGTGCCAGCAGAACGACCGGGACAGGGTACTACGAGCAGTACTTC
TRBD2 many TRBJ2-2 TRBV20-1 CSARPMGLAGAGELFF TGCAGTGCCCGCCCGATGGGACTAGCGGGGGCCGGGGAGCTGTTTTTT
TRBD2 many TRBJ2-5 TRBV15 CATSRPRDYRIQETQYF TGTGCCACCAGCAGACCCCGGGACTACCGAATCCAAGAGACCCAGTACTTC
NA many TRBJ1-3 TRBV12-3/TRBV12-4 CASSLDRDSGNTIYF TGTGCCAGCAGTTTAGACAGAGACTCTGGAAACACCATATATTTT
TRBD2 NA TRBJ2-7 TRBV20-1 CSATRTSREQYF TGCAGTGCTACGAGGACTAGCAGGGAGCAGTACTTC
TRBD1 NA TRBJ1-5 TRBV28 CASSPGDRVNQPQHF TGTGCCAGCAGTCCTGGGGACAGGGTCAATCAGCCCCAGCATTTT
NA many TRBJ2-6 TRBV10-3 CAISETEGGANVLTF TGTGCCATCAGTGAAACAGAGGGAGGGGCCAACGTCCTGACTTTC
TRBD1 NA TRBJ1-1 TRBV11-1 CASSPRGNRGVNTEAFF TGTGCCAGCAGCCCACGTGGGAACAGGGGGGTGAACACTGAAGCTTTCTTT
NA many TRBJ2-5 TRBV20-1 CSARVLGLETQYF TGCAGTGCTAGGGTACTGGGATTGGAGACCCAGTACTTC
NA NA TRBJ1-6 TRBV9 CASSAQTGVNSPLHF TGTGCCAGCAGCGCCCAAACGGGGGTGAATTCACCCCTCCACTTT
NA many TRBJ2-7 TRBV3-1 CASSRKDEGTYEQYF TGTGCCAGCAGCCGGAAAGATGAGGGTACCTACGAGCAGTACTTC
NA many TRBJ1-1 TRBV6-2/TRBV6-3 CASRSTTGTEAFF TGTGCCAGCAGATCCACCACAGGCACTGAAGCTTTCTTT
TRBD1 NA TRBJ1-1 TRBV7-9 CASSLGRQGRGAFF TGTGCCAGCAGCTTAGGGAGACAGGGACGAGGAGCTTTCTTT
NA many TRBJ1-2 TRBV12-3/TRBV12-4 CASSPLGQLYGYTF TGTGCCAGCAGTCCCCTAGGACAGTTATATGGCTACACCTTC
NA NA TRBJ1-6 TRBV7-2 CASSPRGGGNNSPLHF TGTGCCAGCAGCCCGCGGGGAGGGGGAAATAATTCACCCCTCCACTTT
NA NA TRBJ2-5 TRBV20-1 CSASRGRPGETQYF TGCAGTGCCTCTAGGGGGAGGCCCGGTGAGACCCAGTACTTC
TRBD2 many TRBJ2-5 TRBV20-1 CSASGGAGETQYF TGCAGTGCTAGCGGGGGGGCCGGGGAGACCCAGTACTTC
NA NA TRBJ2-3 TRBV5-1 CASGKGTITDTQYF TGCGCCAGCGGAAAGGGAACAATCACAGATACGCAGTATTTT
NA many TRBJ2-7 TRBV6-5 CASSTRGSSYEQYF TGTGCCAGCAGTACTCGGGGCAGCTCCTACGAGCAGTACTTC
TRBD2 many TRBJ2-5 TRBV27 CASRKSGERTQYF TGTGCCAGCAGGAAAAGCGGGGAGAGGACCCAGTACTTC
NA many TRBJ2-2 TRBV7-6 CATSGPDIGTGELFF TGTGCTACCTCGGGGCCGGATATTGGGACCGGGGAGCTGTTTTTT
NA NA TRBJ1-5 TRBV2 CASSEEAGTSQPQHF TGTGCCAGCAGTGAAGAAGCAGGGACTAGTCAGCCCCAGCATTTT
NA NA TRBJ2-7 TRBV4-1 CASSHQRWSSYEQYF TGCGCCAGCAGCCATCAGCGCTGGAGCTCCTACGAGCAGTACTTC
NA many TRBJ1-2 TRBV4-2 CASSQDPGSYGYTF TGTGCCAGCAGCCAAGACCCGGGCTCCTATGGCTACACCTTC
TRBD1 few TRBJ1-2 TRBV9 CASSTKPGQGTAYGYTF TGTGCCAGCAGCACCAAACCGGGACAGGGGACGGCCTATGGCTACACCTTC
NA many TRBJ2-6 TRBV5-1 CASSLASGSGANVLTF TGCGCCAGCAGCTTGGCCTCGGGATCTGGGGCCAACGTCCTGACTTTC
TRBD1 NA TRBJ1-5 TRBV6-2/TRBV6-3 CASSTPTGFNQPQHF TGTGCCAGCAGTACCCCGACAGGGTTTAATCAGCCCCAGCATTTT
NA many TRBJ1-3 TRBV4-2 CASSRGGDSGNTIYF TGTGCCAGCAGCCGGGGGGGTGACTCTGGAAACACCATATATTTT
TRBD1 NA TRBJ2-7 TRBV6-2/TRBV6-3 CASGDRGWYEQYF TGTGCCAGCGGAGACAGGGGTTGGTACGAGCAGTACTTC
NA NA TRBJ1-2 TRBV6-2/TRBV6-3 CASSFPGFYGYTF TGTGCCAGCAGTTTCCCAGGATTCTATGGCTACACCTTC
NA many TRBJ2-7 TRBV30 CAWSSGGGGEQYF TGTGCCTGGAGTTCCGGGGGAGGAGGCGAGCAGTACTTC
TRBD1 NA TRBJ2-7 TRBV12-5 CASGPGTGDEQYF TGTGCTAGTGGCCCCGGGACAGGGGACGAGCAGTACTTC
NA many TRBJ2-2 TRBV30 CAWSVGGYTTGELFF TGTGCCTGGAGTGTAGGCGGTTATACCACCGGAGAGCTGTTTTTT